These 3 T cell receptor beta chains came from one sample sequenced in a study of blood T cells in healthy people across ages. It was with a sample-barcoded 5' primer and a J-beta primer mix that a second PCR of roughly 6 to 12 cycles was run. TCRdb fed the 5' RACE reads into MiXCR, producing one record per CDR3 protein. The sample consists of roughly 2 million distinct CDR3 sequences, around 50% of them appearing once. The material sequenced was blood. The receptors shown here come from a woman aged 40 to 50 in good health.

There are a few counts of this clonotype. The CDR3 spells CASHGPTDTQYF. CDR3 bases: TGTGCCAGCCACGGGCCCACAGATACGCAGTATTTT. The rearrangement joins TRBV6-2 or TRBV6-3 to TRBJ2-3, with D uncertain. The V end lost 8 bases, the J end lost 2 bases, and 8 bases lay between the germline ends. Germline V CDR1 and CDR2: MNHEY, SVGEGT. CDR3 length: 12 residues.

The chain combines TRBV2 with TRBJ1-6; TRBD1 is a possible D gene (5 bases). CDR3 size: 15 residues. Germline loops: CDR1 SNHLY, CDR2 FYNNEI. V was clipped by 7 bases and J by 5 bases, with 15 bases between them. The CDR3 loop is CASKRGGLDNSPLHF. The CDR3 coding sequence is TGTGCCAGCAAGCGCGGGGGACTCGATAATTCACCCCTCCACTTT.

The rearrangement joins TRBV7-2 to TRBJ1-5; D ambiguous. The V and J ends lost 1 base and 0 bases respectively, with 7 bases between them. The CDR3 is made up of 15 amino acids. The germline gives CDR1 SGHTA, CDR2 FQGNSA. As DNA, the CDR3 is TGTGCCAGCAGCTTAGTGATTTCTAGCAATCAGCCCCAGCATTTT. It is translated as CASSLVISSNQPQHF.